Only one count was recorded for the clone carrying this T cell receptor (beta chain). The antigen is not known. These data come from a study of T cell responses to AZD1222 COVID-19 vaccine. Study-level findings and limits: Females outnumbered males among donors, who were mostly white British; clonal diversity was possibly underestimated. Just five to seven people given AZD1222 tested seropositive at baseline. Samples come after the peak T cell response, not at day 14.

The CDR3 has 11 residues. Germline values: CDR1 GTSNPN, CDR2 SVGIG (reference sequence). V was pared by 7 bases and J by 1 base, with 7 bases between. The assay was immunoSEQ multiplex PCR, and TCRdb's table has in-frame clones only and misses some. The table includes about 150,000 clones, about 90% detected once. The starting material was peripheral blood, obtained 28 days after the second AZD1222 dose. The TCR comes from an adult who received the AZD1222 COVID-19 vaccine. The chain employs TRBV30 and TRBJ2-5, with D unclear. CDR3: CASSGQETQYF. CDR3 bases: TGTGCCTCGTCGGGCCAAGAGACCCAGTACTTC.